This T cell receptor (beta chain) is drawn from a study of blood T cell repertoires in COVID-19. The wider study: Sources were T cells, B-cell-depleted T cells, or PBMCs; the material itself was cDNA or gDNA.

As processed by the authors: Nucleated cell number was recorded as an estimate derived from reference gene primer amplification. The method was immunoSEQ multiplex PCR; TCRdb's version includes in-frame clones alone and lacks a portion of them. The V and J calls and clone size were taken over from that table, and D and trimming were inferred from the DNA. This sample has around 200,000 clones, with around 86% found just once. This CDR3 is 14 amino acids long. Germline V CDR1 and CDR2: SGDLS, YYNGEE. J gave up 5 bases and V 4 bases, and 6 bases lay outside the gene matches. Enrolled through a virtual design, the participants were between roughly 18 and 100 years of age and came from around 25 US areas. Cohort allocation depended upon clinical history that participants reported.

The clonotype comes from a middle-aged woman with acute COVID-19. The chain joins TRBV9 to TRBJ1-1; 9 bases line up with TRBD1. The sample taken for sequencing was PBMCs or T cells enriched from blood (not recorded which). CDR3 loop: CASSPGDRATEAFF. The CDR3 region has the DNA TGTGCCAGCAGCCCGGGGGACAGGGCTACTGAAGCTTTCTTT.